This T cell receptor beta chain was identified in a study of T-cell reconstitution after alpha-beta-depleted transplantation in children (dated by TCRdb to the mid-2010s). Regarding the study in general: Using TCR repertoire profiling, the study quantitatively followed how T-cell immune reconstitution unfolded in children after TCRalphabeta/CD19-depleted allogeneic hematopoietic cell transplantation.

Here is what the overall study found, with its caveats: The high TCRbeta diversity at day 60 in some patients was ascribed to recipient T cells and intrathymic progenitors that had survived conditioning. The apparently early recovery of alphabetaT-cell counts about two months after transplant reportedly depended on only several hundred rapidly expanded clones that came from non-depleted graft cells. Hyperexpanded clone frequencies declined over subsequent months; after one year, T-cell counts and TCRbeta diversity were mostly attributed to newly produced T cells.

According to the germline V gene, CDR1 reads SGHRS and CDR2 reads YFSETQ. The junction shows trimming of 2 bases on V and 2 bases on J, plus 16 bases between the germline ends. Its CDR3 holds 16 amino acids, cysteine through phenylalanine. Only the CDR3 part of the read is kept: 48 bases, read in frame from the first base. In this sample, this clonotype turned up many times. No antigen is known for it. No quality values exist for individual bases; no much larger clone is one base distant. The treatment or condition tag for this specimen amounts to: allogeneic hematopoietic cell transplantation with graft depleted of TCRalphabeta T cells and CD19 B cells. The transplant recipients were children given TCRalphabeta/CD19-depleted allogeneic hematopoietic cell grafts. The protocol used for the library was PCR. Data came from an Illumina HiSeq 2500. TCR libraries were prepared with molecular barcoding, using unique molecular identifiers to normalize TCRbeta repertoire quantification. TCRdb passed the public sequencing reads through fastp at Q25 and MiXCR, retaining productive beta sequences. Every CDR3 protein is listed once, alongside the most common genes and DNA of its rows. The sample table lists around 450,000 distinct CDR3 sequences, roughly a tenth of them with a count of one. In total, the top ten clones hold approximately 2% of the sample.

The chain uses TRBV5-1 and TRBJ2-5; TRBD2 is a weak D gene call, 6 bases matching. This specimen consisted of PBMCs, obtained before TCRalphabeta/CD19-depleted stem cell transplant. The TCR originated in a child aged 2 to 9 with inherited bone marrow failure, due to receive a stem cell transplant. The sequenced DNA: TGCGCCAGCAGCTTCCTGGGGGGTCCCCCACAAGAGACCCAGTACTTC. Its amino acids are CASSFLGGPPQETQYF.